The 30 T cell receptor beta chains below were found in one sample sequenced in a study of tissue T cells after allogeneic stem cell transplantation (dated by TCRdb to the early 2020s). Library preparation was by the immunoSEQ multiplex PCR assay. TCRdb provides this immuneACCESS table in a form limited to in-frame rearrangements. Some clones are lacking; in checked studies, under half of them reflect an unresolved V gene, and why the rest are absent is not known. In this sample the table shows some 11,000 clones, around 70% of which occur a single time. The ten largest make up around 15% of the sample. Reading the label with the study, this specimen's time point is: human tissue collected at research (rapid) autopsy. Sequences were derived from tissue from the right colon, sampled at autopsy. These receptors were obtained from a woman between 18 and 50 years old with breast cancer.

A few counts support this clone. The CDR3 loop reads CATSDFKSHVGDTQYF. The CDR3 region has the DNA TGTGCCACCAGTGATTTTAAGTCTCATGTGGGAGATACGCAGTATTTT. The rearrangement uses TRBV24-1 and TRBJ2-3; D is ambiguous. CDR1 and CDR2 (germline): KGHDR, SFDVKD. Between the trimmed V and J ends, which lost 1 base and 5 bases, there was a span of 15 bases. This CDR3 has 16 residues.

The CDR3 bases are TGTGCCAGCAGTTTGAGGCCCTCTGGGGCCAACGTCCTGACTTTC. It translates to CASSLRPSGANVLTF. The gene calls are TRBV28 and TRBJ2-6; D not resolved. The CDR3 has 15 amino acids. Germline lookup yields CDR1 MDHEN and CDR2 SYDVKM. V lost 3 bases to trimming and J lost 0 bases, with 6 bases between them.

This chain links TRBV12-3 or TRBV12-4 with TRBJ2-5, with no clear D. The CDR3 covers 11 residues. V shed 2 bases and J shed 2 bases, with 0 bases lying between them. CDR3 bases: TGTGCCAGCAGTTTACAAGAGACCCAGTACTTC. Encoded protein: CASSLQETQYF.

The V call is TRBV6-5, the J call TRBJ1-5, with D unclear. The germline CDR1 and CDR2 sequences are MNHEY and SVGAGI. This CDR3 has 14 amino acids. The V end was cut by 0 bases, the J end by 5 bases, with 8 bases between. CDR3 residues: CASSYSIGDQPQHF. CDR3 sequence (DNA): TGTGCCAGCAGTTACTCGATAGGTGATCAGCCCCAGCATTTT.

The CDR3 DNA reads TGTGCCAGCAGCTACGTCCAGACAGACACCAGAGGCTACACCTTC. Translated: CASSYVQTDTRGYTF. The chain links TRBV7-2 to TRBJ1-2; tentatively, D is TRBD1 (5 bases). This CDR3 is 15 amino acids long. V lost 4 bases and J lost 8, with 20 bases in between. Germline V lookup: CDR1 SGHTA, CDR2 FQGNSA.

V gene TRBV30 combines with J gene TRBJ2-3; 8 bases map to TRBD2. Germline trimming cut 0 bases from V and 3 bases from J; bases unmatched to any gene: 8. The CDR3 covers 16 residues. CDR1 is GTSNPN and CDR2 is SVGIG in the germline V gene (reference sequence). The CDR3 bases are TGTGCCTGGAGTGTCGGGGCGGGAGGAATAACAGATACGCAGTATTTT. This sequence encodes CAWSVGAGGITDTQYF.

The V and J genes are TRBV9 and TRBJ1-6; the D is unclear. Germline lookup yields CDR1 SGDLS and CDR2 YYNGEE. The CDR3 extends over 13 amino acids. Trimming took 0 bases from V and 10 from J, leaving 8 bases between them. The CDR3 DNA sequence: TGTGCCAGCAGCGTAGACGCCTCCTCACCCCTCCACTTT. It specifies CASSVDASSPLHF.

The genes are TRBV6-5 and TRBJ1-5; D gene ambiguous. Germline-derived CDR1 and CDR2 are MNHEY and SVGAGI. The CDR3 spans 13 residues. V lost 6 bases, J lost 3 bases, and 9 bases lay in between. The CDR3 spells CASRNTNNQPQHF. In nucleotides, the CDR3 is TGTGCCAGCAGGAACACTAACAATCAGCCCCAGCATTTT.

This sequence joins TRBV19 and TRBJ1-1; tentatively, D is TRBD1 (6 bases). The V end lost 6 bases, the J end lost 0 bases, and 20 bases lay between the germline ends. CDR1 is LNHDA, CDR2 SQIVND, per germline (reference sequence). The CDR3 consists of 17 residues. CDR3 nucleotides: TGTGCCAGTAGGAATTGGGGGGCGCTAAAATTGAACACTGAAGCTTTCTTT. Translation: CASRNWGALKLNTEAFF. The whole variable domain, filled in from reference TRBV19 and TRBJ1-1, reads DGGITQSPKYLFRKEGQNVTLSCEQNLNHDAMYWYRQDPGQGLRLIYYSQIVNDFQKGDIAEGYSVSREKKESFPLTVTSAQKNPTAFYLCASRNWGALKLNTEAFFGQGTRLTVV.

The chain has TRBV11-3 and TRBJ2-5; D is unclear. Trimming shortened V by 5 bases and J by 2 bases, and 9 bases separated the two germline ends. The length of the CDR3 is 13 residues. Germline V gene lookup returns CDR1 SGHNT and CDR2 YENEEA. The CDR3 loop reads CASSPGRQETQYF. The CDR3 DNA follows: TGTGCCAGCAGCCCCGGCAGGCAAGAGACCCAGTACTTC.

V gene TRBV11-2 combines with J gene TRBJ2-3; no reliable D call. Trimming cost V 2 bases and J 1 base, with 7 bases left between them. The CDR3 extends over 14 amino acids. Germline V gene sequence: CDR1 SGHAT, CDR2 FQNNGV. The CDR3 is CASSLSRGTDTQYF. The CDR3 bases are TGTGCCAGCAGCTTATCTCGTGGCACAGATACGCAGTATTTT.

For the CDR3, the DNA is TGTGCCAGCAGCCACAGGGGGTCTTACGAGCAGTACTTC. Protein product: CASSHRGSYEQYF. V and J are TRBV3-1 (or the pseudogene TRBV3-2) and TRBJ2-7, with 7 positions matching TRBD1. Germline CDR1 reads LGHDT; CDR2 reads YNNKEL (reference sequence). The CDR3 covers 13 residues. Trimming removed 3 bases from V and 4 bases from J; junction bases left unmatched: 3.

The chain's CDR3 is CASSSLAGGPDTQYF. CDR3 nucleotide sequence: TGTGCCAGCAGTTCGCTAGCGGGGGGCCCCGATACGCAGTATTTT. V is TRBV7-2 and J is TRBJ2-3, with 11 bases that match TRBD2. The germline CDR1 and CDR2 sequences are SGHTA and FQGNSA. The CDR3 has 15 residues. J lost 6 bases, V lost 6 bases, and 8 bases had no gene match.

This clone was seen only once. The rearrangement uses TRBV10-3 and TRBJ1-5; D possibly corresponds to TRBD1 (5 bases). The V end lost 6 bases, the J end lost 3 bases, and 15 bases lay between the germline ends. The germline V gene encodes CDR1 ENHRY and CDR2 SYGVKD. There are 15 residues in the CDR3. The CDR3 protein is CAISAGQGLNQPQHF. The CDR3 nucleotides read TGTGCCATCAGCGCCGGGCAGGGCCTCAATCAGCCCCAGCATTTT.

As regards this clone: Distinct nucleotide sequences in the sample also encode this CDR3. J is TRBJ1-5 and V is TRBV10-3; D perhaps matches TRBD1 (6 bases). Germline loops: CDR1 ENHRY, CDR2 SYGVKD. The V end was cut by 10 bases, the J end by 1 base, with 14 bases between. The CDR3 extends over 14 amino acids. The CDR3 DNA follows: TGTGCCACCGTACAGGGTTTGAGCAATCAGCCCCAGCATTTT. Encoded protein: CATVQGLSNQPQHF.

This clone was picked up one time. V is TRBV7-9 and J is TRBJ2-5; D is possibly TRBD1 (6 bases). From germline, CDR1 is SEHNR and CDR2 FQNEAQ (reference sequence). The V and J ends lost 7 bases and 1 base respectively, with 16 bases between them. The CDR3 covers 15 residues. CDR3 DNA: TGTGCCAGCACCGAAGACAGGACCACCCAAGAGACCCAGTACTTC. It encodes CASTEDRTTQETQYF. Full variable domain (rest looked up from reference TRBV7-9 and TRBJ2-5): DTGVSQNPRHKITKRGQNVTFRCDPISEHNRLYWYRQTLGQGPEFLTYFQNEAQLEKSRLLSDRFSAERPKGSFSTLEIQRTEQGDSAMYLCASTEDRTTQETQYFGPGTRLLVL.

This rearrangement joins TRBV18 to TRBJ2-1; 11 nucleotides align to TRBD2. CDR1 KGHSH and CDR2 LQKENI come from the germline V gene. The CDR3 runs to 15 residues. J gave up 6 bases and V 5 bases, and 6 bases lay outside the gene matches. The CDR3 loop reads CASSNSGGALNEQFF. The DNA of the CDR3 is TGTGCCAGCTCAAATAGCGGGGGGGCTCTCAATGAGCAGTTCTTC.

The chain combines TRBV18 with TRBJ2-2; D tentatively reads TRBD1 or TRBD2 (5 bases each). CDR1 is KGHSH, CDR2 LQKENI, per germline. Trimming stripped 8 bases from V and 0 bases from J, with 10 bases between. The length of the CDR3 is 14 residues. The CDR3 coding sequence is TGTGCCAGCGCCGGGGCGACGAACACCGGGGAGCTGTTTTTT. It specifies CASAGATNTGELFF.

This clone occurred a few times. The junction shows a germline mismatch at one end, possibly a read error. The chain has TRBV19 and TRBJ1-6, with D unresolved. The CDR3 extends over 14 amino acids. Germline V gives CDR1 LNHDA, CDR2 SQIVND (reference sequence). DNA for the CDR3: TGTGCCAGTAGTATAGATACAGCAGATTCGCCCCTCCACTTT. Protein sequence: CASSIDTADSPLHF.

V is TRBV7-2 and J is TRBJ2-2; tentative D call: TRBD2 (7 bases). Germline V gene sequence: CDR1 SGHTA, CDR2 FQGNSA. CDR3 length equals 14 residues. V lost 7 bases, J lost 7 bases, and 16 bases lay in between. CDR3: CASNEGGTDGELFF. The CDR3 DNA follows: TGTGCCAGCAATGAGGGGGGGACCGACGGGGAGCTGTTTTTT. Supplemented by reference TRBV7-2 and TRBJ2-2, the full variable domain reads GAGVSQSPSNKVTEKGKDVELRCDPISGHTALYWYRQSLGQGLEFLIYFQGNSAPDKSGLPSDRFSAERTGGSVSTLTIQRTQQEDSAVYLCASNEGGTDGELFFGEGSRLTVL.

The CDR3 sequence is CATSQGQGANYGYTF. The DNA for the CDR3 is TGTGCCACCAGTCAGGGACAGGGGGCGAACTATGGCTACACCTTC. The chain combines TRBV15 with TRBJ1-2, with 12 bases lining up with TRBD1. V shed 6 bases and J 2 bases; nucleotides not matched to a gene: 4. The CDR3 runs 15 residues. From germline, CDR1 is LNHNV and CDR2 YYDKDF (reference sequence).

The chain joins TRBV28 to TRBJ2-7; 7 bases line up with TRBD1. After removal of 4 bases from V and 6 bases from J, the junction contained 21 bases not matched to a gene. From germline, CDR1 is MDHEN and CDR2 SYDVKM. CDR3 length equals 18 residues. The CDR3 nucleotides read TGTGCCAGCAGTTCCGCCGGACAGGTCACCGGGTCCAGAGGCGAGCAGTACTTC. Its protein product is CASSSAGQVTGSRGEQYF. The full variable domain, rest sourced from reference TRBV28 and TRBJ2-7, is DVKVTQSSRYLVKRTGEKVFLECVQDMDHENMFWYRQDPGLGLRLIYFSYDVKMKEKGDIPEGYSVSREKKERFSLILESASTNQTSMYLCASSSAGQVTGSRGEQYFGPGTRLTVT.

CDR3 bases: TGTGCCAGCAGCTTAGGCGTTCGCGGTGGCACAGATACGCAGTATTTT. Translation gives CASSLGVRGGTDTQYF. The chain links TRBV7-3 to TRBJ2-3; D is ambiguous. This CDR3 has 16 amino acids. V dropped 2 bases and J dropped 1 base, with 13 bases sitting between them. Germline V gene sequence: CDR1 SGHTA, CDR2 FQGTGA.

This sequence joins TRBV18 and TRBJ1-4, with 7 positions matching TRBD1. V lost 1 base, J lost 5 bases, and 4 bases stayed unmatched. The germline gives CDR1 KGHSH, CDR2 LQKENI. CDR3 length: 15 amino acids. The CDR3 sequence is CASSPLTGENEKLFF. CDR3 sequence (DNA): TGTGCCAGCTCACCACTTACAGGGGAGAATGAAAAACTGTTTTTT.

The rearrangement joins TRBV5-6 to TRBJ1-6; TRBD1 matches 9 bases. Germline V gives CDR1 SGHDT, CDR2 YYEEEE. The CDR3 totals 15 residues. V lost 4 bases to trimming and J lost 7 bases; unmatched junction nucleotides: 6. CDR3 in DNA: TGTGCCAGCAGCCACCGGGACAGGGAAAATTCACCCCTCCACTTT. It translates to CASSHRDRENSPLHF.

The genes are TRBV7-2 and TRBJ1-3; D is possibly TRBD1 (6 bases). Germline V gene lookup returns CDR1 SGHTA and CDR2 FQGNSA. The CDR3 runs 16 residues. Between the trimmed V and J ends, which lost 5 bases and 3 bases, there was a span of 17 bases. CDR3 DNA: TGTGCCAGCAGCATATCACAGGGAGGTGGTGGAAACACCATATATTTT. Translating gives CASSISQGGGGNTIYF.

This clone has only a few counts. This sample includes further DNA sequences coding for the same CDR3. V usage is TRBV9 and J usage is TRBJ1-2; D is unclear. The CDR3 consists of 11 residues. Germline V gene sequence: CDR1 SGDLS, CDR2 YYNGEE. The germline V and J ends were trimmed by 3 bases and 8 bases, with 8 bases remaining between them. DNA for the CDR3: TGTGCCAGCAGCGAACTTCGGGGCTACACCTTC. This sequence encodes CASSELRGYTF.

This clone was observed once. The V gene is TRBV5-5, the J gene TRBJ2-7, with TRBD2 identical over 7 bases. V was clipped by 4 bases and J by 2 bases; unmatched bases: 6. The CDR3 consists of 14 residues. Germline CDR1 and CDR2: SGHKS and YYEKEE (reference sequence). This CDR3 is CASSLLGGAYEQYF. DNA of the CDR3: TGTGCCAGCAGCCTCCTGGGGGGGGCCTACGAGCAGTACTTC. Using reference TRBV5-5 and TRBJ2-7 for the parts outside the CDR3, the full variable domain is DAGVTQSPTHLIKTRGQQVTLRCSPISGHKSVSWYQQVLGQGPQFIFQYYEKEERGRGNFPDRFSARQFPNYSSELNVNALLLGDSALYLCASSLLGGAYEQYFGPGTRLTVT.

This sequence joins TRBV9 and TRBJ2-1; 12 nucleotides match TRBD1. Germline values: CDR1 SGDLS, CDR2 YYNGEE. The CDR3 covers 21 residues. V was clipped by 3 bases and J by 0 bases; unmatched bases: 16. Here the CDR3 reads CASSAARDRGLAGSSYNEQFF. As DNA, the CDR3 is TGTGCCAGCAGCGCCGCCCGGGACAGGGGGCTAGCGGGGAGCTCCTACAATGAGCAGTTCTTC.

This chain joins TRBV24-1 and TRBJ2-3, with 11 positions matching TRBD2. J was trimmed by 0 bases and V by 2 bases; bases with no gene match: 0. The CDR3 covers 16 residues. Germline V gene lookup returns CDR1 KGHDR and CDR2 SFDVKD. Written as DNA, the CDR3 is TGTGCCACCAGTGATTGGACTAGCGGGAGCACAGATACGCAGTATTTT. This translates into CATSDWTSGSTDTQYF.